These 21 T cell receptor beta chains share one sample of origin, sequenced in a study of CD4+ T cells in melanoma. The repertoire was sequenced with immunoSEQ multiplex PCR; TCRdb's copy has only in-frame clones and lacks some. The sample carries roughly 150,000 clones, about nine tenths recorded once. These receptors were collected from a human donor with melanoma.

This chain links TRBV4-1 with TRBJ2-3, with D possibly being TRBD1 or TRBD2 (6 bases each). Germline CDR1 reads MGHRA; CDR2 reads YSYEKL. V lost 6 bases, J lost 1 base, and 14 bases lay in between. The CDR3 length is 15 residues. As DNA, the CDR3 is TGCGCCAGCAGTACACAGGGACTGGGCACAGATACGCAGTATTTT. As protein: CASSTQGLGTDTQYF.

This clone was detected once. The V and J genes are TRBV7-9 and TRBJ2-7; D not resolved. The germline V and J ends were trimmed by 5 bases and 0 bases, with 5 bases remaining between them. CDR3 size: 12 residues. The germline V gene has CDR1 SEHNR and CDR2 FQNEAQ (reference sequence). The CDR3 protein is CASSQPSYEQYF. CDR3 DNA: TGTGCCAGCAGCCAACCCTCCTACGAGCAGTACTTC.

The chain uses TRBV14 and TRBJ2-2; 12 bases map to TRBD2. CDR3 length: 15 residues. Germline lookup yields CDR1 SGHDN and CDR2 FVKESK. The V and J ends lost 3 bases and 6 bases, in that order; junction bases with no gene match: 2. CDR3 bases: TGTGCCAGCAGCCAGAGACTAGCGGGGGCCGGGGAGCTGTTTTTT. Its protein product is CASSQRLAGAGELFF.

The chain uses TRBV6-6 and TRBJ1-1; 8 nucleotides agree with TRBD1. The V gene end was trimmed by 5 bases and the J gene end by 5 bases; junction bases not matched to a gene: 4. Germline loops: CDR1 MNHNY, CDR2 SVGAGI (reference sequence). The CDR3 sequence is 13 residues long. The CDR3 region is CASSPDRVTEAFF. CDR3 nucleotide sequence: TGTGCCAGCAGTCCGGACAGGGTTACTGAAGCTTTCTTT.

This chain links TRBV5-5 with TRBJ1-6, with 10 nucleotides matching TRBD1. The germline V gene encodes CDR1 SGHKS and CDR2 YYEKEE (reference sequence). The CDR3 contains 15 residues. The trim removed 4 bases at V and 8 bases at J, leaving 6 bases unmatched. Here the CDR3 DNA reads TGTGCCAGCAGCGCAGGACAGGGGGTAGATTCACCCCTCCACTTT. Translated, it gives CASSAGQGVDSPLHF.

This chain links TRBV7-2 with TRBJ2-4, with D maybe TRBD2 (6 bases). The CDR3 is made up of 16 amino acids. V lost 5 bases and J lost 10, with 24 bases in between. Germline V gene sequence: CDR1 SGHTA, CDR2 FQGNSA. CDR3 amino acids: CASSLTGLAHGRIQYF. CDR3 sequence (DNA): TGTGCCAGCAGCCTCACGGGACTCGCTCACGGGCGGATTCAGTACTTC.

This clone was detected once. The J gene is TRBJ2-7, the V gene TRBV2, with a weak D call TRBD2 (6 bases). V shed 5 bases and J shed 3 bases, with 20 bases lying between them. The V gene's germline CDR1 is SNHLY and CDR2 FYNNEI. The CDR3 has 16 amino acids. The DNA for the CDR3 is TGTGCCAGCAGTCCACTGGGTCTCGCGGGGCACTACGAGCAGTACTTC. This codes for CASSPLGLAGHYEQYF.

V is TRBV5-3 and J is TRBJ2-3; 8 nucleotides agree with TRBD2. TRBV5-3 is labeled an ORF, and its function is uncertain. This CDR3 region has 18 residues. J lost 2 bases, V lost 1 base, and 12 bases had no gene match. CDR3 sequence reads: CARSLLAGYDSLTDTQYF. The CDR3 nucleotides are TGTGCCAGAAGCTTGCTAGCGGGTTACGACAGTCTCACAGATACGCAGTATTTT.

The V gene is TRBV6-1, the J gene TRBJ1-1; D gene ambiguous. The germline gives CDR1 MNHNS, CDR2 SASEGT. The CDR3 spans 11 residues. Trimming removed 6 bases at V and 9 bases at J, with 11 bases between. CDR3 sequence reads: CASSLGEKAFF. In DNA form, the CDR3 reads TGTGCCAGCAGCCTTGGGGAGAAAGCTTTCTTT.

V usage is TRBV10-2 and J usage is TRBJ2-3, with D unclear. V lost 0 bases to trimming and J lost 1 base, with 8 bases between them. The CDR3 runs to 15 residues. Looked up from germline, CDR1 is WSHSY and CDR2 is SAAADI. The CDR3 is CASSESVRGTDTQYF. The CDR3 DNA reads as TGCGCCAGCAGTGAGTCTGTCCGGGGCACAGATACGCAGTATTTT.

V usage is TRBV6-5 and J usage is TRBJ1-6; D may be TRBD1 (5 bases). The germline CDR1 and CDR2 sequences are MNHEY and SVGAGI. The CDR3 covers 15 residues. Trimming stripped 6 bases from V and 3 bases from J, with 12 bases between. CDR3 amino acids: CASRRTSNYNSPLHF. As DNA, the CDR3 is TGTGCCAGCAGAAGGACAAGCAACTATAATTCACCCCTCCACTTT.

V gene TRBV2 combines with J gene TRBJ1-1; 7 positions agree with TRBD1. Germline lookup yields CDR1 SNHLY and CDR2 FYNNEI. This CDR3 region has 14 residues. The trim removed 5 bases at V and 4 bases at J, leaving 7 bases unmatched. The CDR3 nucleotides read TGTGCCAGCAGTTTCGAGGGGGCGGGCACTGAAGCTTTCTTT. Residues: CASSFEGAGTEAFF. The full variable domain, its missing parts supplied by reference TRBV2 and TRBJ1-1, is EPEVTQTPSHQVTQMGQEVILRCVPISNHLYFYWYRQILGQKVEFLVSFYNNEISEKSEIFDDQFSVERPDGSNFTLKIRSTKLEDSAMYFCASSFEGAGTEAFFGQGTRLTVV.

The chain recombines TRBV7-3 with TRBJ2-3; tentative D call: TRBD1 (6 bases). The CDR3 runs 14 residues. Trimming took off 5 bases at V and 3 bases at J, with 12 bases between the two ends. In germline, CDR1 is SGHTA, CDR2 FQGTGA. The CDR3 DNA is TGTGCCAGCAGCCCTGGACAGCCGACAGATACGCAGTATTTT. Its translation: CASSPGQPTDTQYF. Full variable domain (outside the CDR3, taken from reference TRBV7-3 and TRBJ2-3): GAGVSQTPSNKVTEKGKYVELRCDPISGHTALYWYRQSLGQGPEFLIYFQGTGAADDSGLPNDRFFAVRPEGSVSTLKIQRTERGDSAVYLCASSPGQPTDTQYFGPGTRLTVL.

The chain employs TRBV30 and TRBJ2-3; D tentatively reads TRBD1 or TRBD2 (5 bases each). This CDR3 region has 14 residues. Trimming took 7 bases from V and 5 from J, leaving 19 bases between them. Germline CDR1 and CDR2: GTSNPN and SVGIG (reference sequence). The CDR3 sequence is CAFGGARRVDTQYF. The CDR3 coding sequence is TGTGCCTTTGGGGGAGCCCGCAGGGTAGATACGCAGTATTTT.

The chain links TRBV18 to TRBJ1-4, with TRBD1 matching 7 bases. V dropped 3 bases and J dropped 4; count of bases not matched to a gene: 8. The CDR3 has 16 amino acids. Germline CDR1 KGHSH, CDR2 LQKENI. The CDR3: CASSPQSDRNNEKLFF. CDR3 sequence (DNA): TGTGCCAGCTCACCTCAGTCGGACAGGAATAATGAAAAACTGTTTTTT.

The CDR3 DNA reads TGTGCCAGCAGGATTGGACTAGCGGGGGCCACAGATACGCAGTATTTT. Protein: CASRIGLAGATDTQYF. The rearrangement joins TRBV7-9 to TRBJ2-3; 13 positions agree with TRBD2. The germline V gene has CDR1 SEHNR and CDR2 FQNEAQ (reference sequence). V was clipped by 6 bases and J by 2 bases; unmatched bases: 5. This CDR3 has 16 residues.

This chain links TRBV7-6 with TRBJ2-5; 8 bases are a match to TRBD1. The CDR3 spans 13 residues. Trimming cost V 11 bases and J 5 bases; bases outside gene matches: 10. Germline loops: CDR1 SGHVS, CDR2 FNYEAQ. The CDR3 is CAPGGADRETQYF. In nucleotides, the CDR3 is TGTGCCCCAGGGGGCGCGGATAGGGAGACCCAGTACTTC.

Concerning this clone: Other DNA sequences in the sample encode the same CDR3. J is TRBJ1-2 and V is TRBV11-1; D unclear. V lost 4 bases and J lost 5, with 8 bases in between. Germline-derived CDR1 and CDR2 are SGHAT and FQDESV (reference sequence). The CDR3 runs 12 residues. CDR3 amino acids: CASSWGGYGYTF. CDR3 DNA: TGTGCCAGCAGCTGGGGAGGGTATGGCTACACCTTC. Drawing the rest from reference TRBV11-1 and TRBJ1-2, the complete variable domain is EAEVAQSPRYKITEKSQAVAFWCDPISGHATLYWYRQILGQGPELLVQFQDESVVDDSQLPKDRFSAERLKGVDSTLKIQPAELGDSAMYLCASSWGGYGYTFGSGTRLTVV.

CDR3 sequence: CAGNRDRGTGELFF. CDR3 DNA: TGTGCCGGGAACCGGGACAGGGGGACCGGGGAGCTGTTTTTT. The chain carries TRBV30 and TRBJ2-2, with 11 nucleotides matching TRBD1. The CDR3 is 14 residues long. V was pared by 8 bases and J by 5 bases, with 7 bases of the junction left unmatched. Germline CDR1 GTSNPN, CDR2 SVGIG (reference sequence).

The chain employs TRBV6-1 and TRBJ1-5; D is ambiguous. Germline assignment: CDR1 MNHNS and CDR2 SASEGT. The CDR3 is 14 residues long. Trimming took off 2 bases at V and 7 bases at J, with 12 bases between the two ends. The chain's CDR3 is CASSERGGRQPQHF. The DNA of the CDR3 is TGTGCCAGCAGTGAACGGGGAGGAAGGCAGCCCCAGCATTTT.

The J gene is TRBJ1-1, the V gene TRBV9; 10 bases match TRBD1. Germline V gene sequence: CDR1 SGDLS, CDR2 YYNGEE. Germline trimming cut 0 bases from V and 3 bases from J; bases unmatched to any gene: 8. This CDR3 is 17 amino acids long. For the CDR3, the DNA is TGTGCCAGCAGCGTAGGAGGGACAGGGGAAGGAGACACTGAAGCTTTCTTT. Amino acids: CASSVGGTGEGDTEAFF.